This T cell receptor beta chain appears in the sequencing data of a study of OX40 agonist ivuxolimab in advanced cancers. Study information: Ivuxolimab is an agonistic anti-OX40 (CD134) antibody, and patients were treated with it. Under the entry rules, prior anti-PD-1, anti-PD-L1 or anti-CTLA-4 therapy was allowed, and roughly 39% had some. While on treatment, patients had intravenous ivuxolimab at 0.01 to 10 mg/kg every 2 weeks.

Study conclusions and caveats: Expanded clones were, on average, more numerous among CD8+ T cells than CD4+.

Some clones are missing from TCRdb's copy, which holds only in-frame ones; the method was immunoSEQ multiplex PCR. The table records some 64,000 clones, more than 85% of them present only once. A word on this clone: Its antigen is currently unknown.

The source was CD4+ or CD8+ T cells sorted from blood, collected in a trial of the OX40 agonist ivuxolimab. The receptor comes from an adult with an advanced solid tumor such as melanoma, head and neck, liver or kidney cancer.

The CDR3 DNA reads TGTGCCAGTAGAACCCTGGGACAGGGGGCGGCTGAAGCTTTCTTT. Its protein is CASRTLGQGAAEAFF. The chain uses TRBV19 and TRBJ1-1; 12 bases map to TRBD1. Germline loops: CDR1 LNHDA, CDR2 SQIVND (reference sequence). V lost 6 bases and J lost 6; bases outside the gene matches: 8. The length of the CDR3 is 15 residues.